This T cell receptor beta chain is from a study of T cell responses to AZD1222 COVID-19 vaccine. Study outcomes and limitations: Donors in the cohort were predominantly white British and more often female, and clonal diversity was possibly underestimated. Sampled repertoires all dated from after the peak T cell response. Baseline testing showed seropositivity in only six AZD1222 recipients.

Germline V gives CDR1 SNHLY, CDR2 FYNNEI. V lost 11 bases, J lost 11 bases, and 14 bases stayed unmatched. The CDR3 totals 12 residues. Method: immunoSEQ multiplex PCR; TCRdb's copy keeps in-frame clones and lacks some. Among roughly 80,000 clones listed, 80% to 95% were seen once. Points on this clone: No antigen is known for it.

V is TRBV2 and J is TRBJ1-2, with 7 nucleotides matching TRBD1. The starting material was peripheral blood, obtained on day 0 of MenACWY control vaccination. This clonotype was obtained from an adult in good health. The CDR3 region has the DNA TGTGCCGGAAAGGGGGCCAGCGACGGGTACACCTTC. It codes for CAGKGASDGYTF.